The rows below give T cell receptor beta chains drawn from one sample of a study of shared clonotypes between healthy human individuals. The method was immunoSEQ multiplex PCR; TCRdb's version includes in-frame clones alone and lacks a portion of them. The profile shows some 630,000 clones, around 72% of them singletons. Sequencing input: memory CD4+ T cells sorted from blood. These receptors came from a woman in her twenties or thirties in good health. CDR3s include the opening cysteine and the closing phenylalanine or tryptophan. A D gene is named only where the DNA matches it firmly. Clone size is stated in some rows and not others, as once, few, many or a class when expanded.

CDR3aa	CDR3nt	v_gene	j_gene	abundance	d_gene
CASSPPGQGSEQYF	TGTGCCAGCTCACCACCGGGACAGGGTTCCGAGCAGTACTTC	TRBV18	TRBJ2-7	.	TRBD1
CASSYPGNTEAFF	TGTGCCAGCAGCTACCCCGGGAACACTGAAGCTTTCTTT	TRBV5-4	TRBJ1-1	few	.
CASSYTGAPVNTEAFF	TGTGCCAGCAGTTACACAGGGGCTCCCGTGAACACTGAAGCTTTCTTT	TRBV6-5	TRBJ1-1	.	TRBD1
CASRAQNTGELFF	TGTGCCAGCAGAGCACAGAACACCGGGGAGCTGTTTTTT	TRBV2	TRBJ2-2	.	.
CASSFRDLGTYGYTF	TGTGCCAGCAGTTTCCGGGACCTGGGGACCTATGGCTACACCTTC	TRBV28	TRBJ1-2	.	.
CASSLRSPVNTEAFF	TGTGCCAGCAGTTTAAGGTCCCCCGTGAACACTGAAGCTTTCTTT	TRBV28	TRBJ1-1	.	.
CASSFVRLAGEGKNIQYF	TGTGCCAGCAGTTTTGTCAGACTAGCGGGAGAAGGCAAAAACATTCAGTACTTC	TRBV28	TRBJ2-4	.	TRBD2
CASSHTMDRASYEQYF	TGTGCCAGCAGCCATACGATGGACAGGGCCTCCTACGAGCAGTACTTC	TRBV7-9	TRBJ2-7	.	TRBD1
CASSQTSREQFF	TGTGCCAGCAGTCAGACTAGCCGTGAGCAGTTCTTC	TRBV27	TRBJ2-1	.	TRBD2
CASSVGAGDFQETQYF	TGTGCCAGCAGCGTAGGGGCAGGGGACTTCCAAGAGACCCAGTACTTC	TRBV9	TRBJ2-5	.	.
CASSPGRGTMNTEAFF	TGCGCCAGCAGTCCCGGCAGGGGCACCATGAACACTGAAGCTTTCTTT	TRBV5-1	TRBJ1-1	.	.
CASSKLLTGTSEQYF	TGTGCCAGCAGTAAACTTTTGACAGGGACCAGCGAGCAGTACTTC	TRBV6-1	TRBJ2-7	.	TRBD1
CASSVAGTSEYEQYF	TGTGCCAGCAGCGTAGCCGGGACTAGCGAGTACGAGCAGTACTTC	TRBV9	TRBJ2-7	few	TRBD2
CASSVMIPGQGYEQYF	TGTGCCAGCAGTGTCATGATTCCGGGACAGGGCTACGAGCAGTACTTC	TRBV6-1	TRBJ2-7	.	TRBD1
CSASPAGEQFF	TGCAGTGCTAGCCCAGCGGGTGAGCAGTTCTTC	TRBV20-1	TRBJ2-1	.	.
CASSQDLREGRGEQFF	TGCGCCAGCAGCCAAGATTTACGGGAGGGCCGGGGGGAGCAGTTCTTC	TRBV4-1	TRBJ2-1	.	TRBD2
CASSSSGRANRGQPQHF	.	TRBV28	TRBJ1-5	once	.
CASSRGIIAYEFNEQFF	TGTGCCAGCAGCCGTGGAATTATAGCCTATGAATTCAATGAGCAGTTCTTC	TRBV7-2	TRBJ2-1	.	.
CASSLREEAEAFF	TGTGCCAGCAGCTTACGGGAGGAGGCTGAAGCTTTCTTT	TRBV7-9	TRBJ1-1	once	.
CASSITRLPLSGANVLTF	TGTGCCAGTAGTATAACCAGGCTACCCCTCTCTGGGGCCAACGTCCTGACTTTC	TRBV19	TRBJ2-6	.	.
CASYSTGLEEQYF	TGTGCCAGCTATTCGACAGGCCTGGAGGAGCAGTACTTC	TRBV6-1	TRBJ2-7	.	.
CASSERVTEAFF	TGTGCCAGCAGTGAACGGGTCACTGAAGCTTTCTTT	TRBV2	TRBJ1-1	.	.
CASSQESGPYEQYF	TGCGCCAGCAGCCAAGAGTCCGGACCTTACGAGCAGTACTTC	TRBV4-1	TRBJ2-7	.	.
CASSHGTVNYEQYF	TGCGCCAGCAGTCACGGGACAGTTAACTACGAGCAGTACTTC	TRBV10-2	TRBJ2-7	.	TRBD1
CASSPTRGQTQYF	TGTGCCAGCAGCCCAACAAGGGGTCAGACCCAGTACTTC	TRBV11-2	TRBJ2-5	.	.
CASSDSSGYGYTF	TGTGCCAGCAGTGACTCTTCGGGCTATGGCTACACCTTC	TRBV6-4	TRBJ1-2	.	.
CASSQVWLSHEQYF	TGTGCCAGCAGCCAAGTTTGGTTGAGCCACGAGCAGTACTTC	TRBV14	TRBJ2-7	.	.
CATRGREGSDTQYF	TGTGCCACCCGAGGGCGGGAGGGCTCAGATACGCAGTATTTT	TRBV10-3	TRBJ2-3	few	TRBD2
CASSLSAGQETQYF	TGTGCCAGCAGCTTGTCGGCGGGACAAGAGACCCAGTACTTC	TRBV5-4	TRBJ2-5	.	.
CASSFLSSLPYEQYF	TGTGCCAGCAGTTTTTTGTCCTCTCTACCCTACGAGCAGTACTTC	TRBV6-5	TRBJ2-7	many	.
CASSKLEGSYGYTF	TGTGCCAGCAGCAAACTTGAGGGCAGCTATGGCTACACCTTC	TRBV21-1	TRBJ1-2	few	.
CASSVDISETQYF	TGTGCCAGCAGCGTAGATATATCAGAGACCCAGTACTTC	TRBV9	TRBJ2-5	.	.
CASSQERETQYF	TGCGCCAGCAGCCAAGAAAGGGAGACCCAGTACTTC	TRBV4-1	TRBJ2-5	.	.
CASSSRPAGDTQYF	TGTGCCAGCAGTTCAAGACCAGCGGGGGATACGCAGTATTTT	TRBV6-5	TRBJ2-3	.	TRBD2
CASTTGHLGGYTF	TGTGCCAGCACCACCGGACATCTGGGGGGCTACACCTTC	TRBV28	TRBJ1-2	once	.
CASSLKTSGYNEQFF	TGTGCCAGCAGCTTAAAGACTAGCGGGTACAATGAGCAGTTCTTC	TRBV7-2	TRBJ2-1	.	TRBD2
CASSQDASSYEQYF	TGTGCCAGCAGCCAAGATGCCAGCTCCTACGAGCAGTACTTC	TRBV14	TRBJ2-7	.	.
CASSLAGVVAGELFF	TGTGCCAGCAGCTTAGCCGGAGTCGTGGCCGGGGAGCTGTTTTTT	TRBV11-3	TRBJ2-2	.	.
CASSLQGRTQYF	TGTGCCAGCAGTTTACAGGGACGTACGCAGTATTTT	TRBV27	TRBJ2-3	.	.
CASSPGWGDRDGQPQHF	TGTGCCAGCTCACCGGGCTGGGGGGACAGGGACGGTCAGCCCCAGCATTTT	TRBV18	TRBJ1-5	.	TRBD1
CASSLDQGLAGELFF	TGTGCCAGCAGCTTGGATCAGGGGCTCGCCGGGGAGCTGTTTTTT	TRBV5-4	TRBJ2-2	.	.
CASSSGTARPTNYGYTF	TGCGCCAGCAGTTCCGGGACAGCGCGCCCAACTAACTATGGCTACACCTTC	TRBV5-1	TRBJ1-2	.	TRBD1
CAISEPGTGGPYEQYF	TGTGCCATCAGTGAGCCCGGGACAGGGGGCCCCTACGAGCAGTACTTC	TRBV10-3	TRBJ2-7	once	TRBD1
CASSVAERVRSTDTQYF	TGTGCCAGCAGCGTAGCTGAACGGGTTCGAAGCACAGATACGCAGTATTTT	TRBV9	TRBJ2-3	.	.